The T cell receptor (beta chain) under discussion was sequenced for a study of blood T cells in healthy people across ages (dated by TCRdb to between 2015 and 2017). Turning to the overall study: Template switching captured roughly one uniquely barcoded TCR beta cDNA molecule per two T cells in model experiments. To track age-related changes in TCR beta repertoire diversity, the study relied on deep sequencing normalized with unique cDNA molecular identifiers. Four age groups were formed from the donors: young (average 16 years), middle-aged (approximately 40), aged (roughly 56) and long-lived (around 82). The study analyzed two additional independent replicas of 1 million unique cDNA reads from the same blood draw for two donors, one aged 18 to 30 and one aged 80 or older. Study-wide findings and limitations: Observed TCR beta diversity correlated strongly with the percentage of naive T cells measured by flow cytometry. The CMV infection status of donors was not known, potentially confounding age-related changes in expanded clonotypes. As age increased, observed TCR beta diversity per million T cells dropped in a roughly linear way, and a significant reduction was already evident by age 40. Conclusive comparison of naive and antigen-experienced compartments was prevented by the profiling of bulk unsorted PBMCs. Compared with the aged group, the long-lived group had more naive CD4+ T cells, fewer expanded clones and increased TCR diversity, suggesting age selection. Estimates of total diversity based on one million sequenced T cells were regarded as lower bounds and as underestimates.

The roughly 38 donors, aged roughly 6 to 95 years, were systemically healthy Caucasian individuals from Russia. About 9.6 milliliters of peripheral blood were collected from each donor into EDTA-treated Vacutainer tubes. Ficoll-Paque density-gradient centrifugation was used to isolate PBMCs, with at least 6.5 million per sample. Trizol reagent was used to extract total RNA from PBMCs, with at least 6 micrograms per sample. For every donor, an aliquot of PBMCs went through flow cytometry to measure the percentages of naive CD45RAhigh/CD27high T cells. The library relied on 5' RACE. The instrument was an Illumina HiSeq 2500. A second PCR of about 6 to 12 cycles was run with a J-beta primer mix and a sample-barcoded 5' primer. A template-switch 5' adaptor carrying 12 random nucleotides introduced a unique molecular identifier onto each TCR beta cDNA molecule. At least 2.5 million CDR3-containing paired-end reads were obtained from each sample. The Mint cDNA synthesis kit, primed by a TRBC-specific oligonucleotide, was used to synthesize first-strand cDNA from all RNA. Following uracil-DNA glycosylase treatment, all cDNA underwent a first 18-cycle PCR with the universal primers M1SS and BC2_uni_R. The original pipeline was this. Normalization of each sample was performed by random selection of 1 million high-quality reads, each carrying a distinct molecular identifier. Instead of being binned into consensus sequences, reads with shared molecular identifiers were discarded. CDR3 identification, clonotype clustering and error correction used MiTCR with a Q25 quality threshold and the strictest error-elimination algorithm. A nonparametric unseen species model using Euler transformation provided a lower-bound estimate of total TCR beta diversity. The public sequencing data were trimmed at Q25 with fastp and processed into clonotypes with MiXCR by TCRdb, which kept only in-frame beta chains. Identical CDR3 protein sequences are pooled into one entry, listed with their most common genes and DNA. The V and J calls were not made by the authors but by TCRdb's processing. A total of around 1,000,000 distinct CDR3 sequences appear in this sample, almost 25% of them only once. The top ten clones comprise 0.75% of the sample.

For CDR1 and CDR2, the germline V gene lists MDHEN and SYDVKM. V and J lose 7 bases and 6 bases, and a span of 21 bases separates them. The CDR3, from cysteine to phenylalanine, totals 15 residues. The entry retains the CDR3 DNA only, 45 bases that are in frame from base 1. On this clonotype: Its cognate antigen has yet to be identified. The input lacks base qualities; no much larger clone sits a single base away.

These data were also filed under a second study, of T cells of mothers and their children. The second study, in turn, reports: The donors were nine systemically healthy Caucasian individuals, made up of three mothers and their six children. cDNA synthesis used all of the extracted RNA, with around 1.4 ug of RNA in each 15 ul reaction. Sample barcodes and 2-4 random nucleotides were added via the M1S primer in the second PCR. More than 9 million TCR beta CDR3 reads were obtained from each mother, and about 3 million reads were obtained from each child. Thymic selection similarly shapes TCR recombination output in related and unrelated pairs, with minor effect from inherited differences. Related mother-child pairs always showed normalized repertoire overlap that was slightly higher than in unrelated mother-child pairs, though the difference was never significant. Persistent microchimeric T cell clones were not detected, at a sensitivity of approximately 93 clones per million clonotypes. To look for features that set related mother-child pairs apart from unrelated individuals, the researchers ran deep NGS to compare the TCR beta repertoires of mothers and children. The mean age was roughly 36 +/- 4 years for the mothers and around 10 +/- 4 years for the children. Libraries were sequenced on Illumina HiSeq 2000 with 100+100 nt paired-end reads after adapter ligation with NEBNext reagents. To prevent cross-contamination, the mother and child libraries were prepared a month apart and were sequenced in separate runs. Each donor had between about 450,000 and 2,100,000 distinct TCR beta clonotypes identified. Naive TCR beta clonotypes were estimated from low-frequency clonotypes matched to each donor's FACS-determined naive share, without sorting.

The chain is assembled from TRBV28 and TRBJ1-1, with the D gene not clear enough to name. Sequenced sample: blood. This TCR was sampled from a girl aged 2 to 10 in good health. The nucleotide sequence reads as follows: TGTGCCAGCAACAAACAGCAGGAGCATCTCGCTGAAGCTTTCTTT. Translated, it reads CASNKQQEHLAEAFF.